A single T cell receptor (beta chain) is shown here with its context. This record belongs to a study of cytomegalovirus exposure and HLA in healthy donors. 60 Vbeta and 13 Jbeta primers were used in PCR. Method: immunoSEQ multiplex PCR; TCRdb's copy keeps in-frame clones and lacks some. The sample shows about 110,000 clones, around 85% of them seen only once. The CDR3 spans 16 residues. V was clipped by 4 bases and J by 4 bases; unmatched bases: 10. CDR1 is SGHVS, CDR2 FQNEAQ, per germline. V gene TRBV7-8 combines with J gene TRBJ1-5; 7 nucleotides align to TRBD1. The TCR comes from a man aged 30 to 39 in good health and CMV-seropositive. Sequenced input: PBMCs. CDR3 DNA: TGTGCCAGCAGCTCCAACAAATACAGGGGTAATCAGCCCCAGCATTTT. Translating it yields CASSSNKYRGNQPQHF.